This record looks at one TCR beta chain sequence and its context. What it recognizes is unknown. Clones were sequenced by immunoSEQ multiplex PCR, and TCRdb holds only the in-frame ones, with some missing. The table includes tens of thousands of clones, 60% to 85% detected once. Before the COVID-19 pandemic, during about 2011-2019, CD4+ T cells were taken from unexposed donors. Isolation of CD4+ T cells took place after approximately eleven days in culture. Unexposed-donor CD4+ T cells were probed with SARS-CoV-2 S/N and four cold-coronavirus spikes, cells permitting. The data derive from a study of CD4 T cells in relation to SARS-CoV-2 and coronaviruses. Study as a whole: ViraFEST: approximately 10-day antigen culture of PBMCs, then TCR beta CDR3 sequencing. Study results and limitations: Samples before the pandemic and after infection were not matched within any donor. Crossreactive clones expanded significantly less to SARS-CoV-2 than monoreactive clones.

Trimming shortened V by 7 bases and J by 2 bases, and 12 bases separated the two germline ends. The CDR3 length is 14 residues. Germline values: CDR1 SGHRS, CDR2 YFSETQ. J is TRBJ2-2 and V is TRBV5-1, with D perhaps TRBD2 (5 bases). What was sequenced was CD4+ T cells from PBMCs, cultured in vitro. This clonotype was sampled from a human donor in good health. The CDR3 nucleotides are TGCGCCAGCCAAAGGACGGGAAACACCGGGGAGCTGTTTTTT. Its translation: CASQRTGNTGELFF.